This is a list of T cell receptor beta chains from one sample in a study of glioma-infiltrating T cells. One entry per CDR3 protein, called by TCRdb with MiXCR from the multiplex PCR reads. The table records 150,000 to 200,000 distinct CDR3 sequences, over 30% of them present only once. What was sequenced was glioma tissue, nonneoplastic brain tissue, or PBMCs (not recorded which). The receptors come from a human donor with low-grade glioma or glioblastoma, undergoing nonglioma brain surgery, or in good health (not recorded which). The CDR3 runs from the conserved cysteine through the conserved F or W.

J gene | V gene | CDR3 protein
TRBJ1-5 | TRBV12-3/TRBV12-4 | CASSFVGREPQHF
TRBJ2-3 | TRBV4-1 | CASRTLGGGTDTQYF
TRBJ1-1 | TRBV2 | CASSSTGGVTEAFF
TRBJ2-1 | TRBV9 | CASSVIAGGPDTYNEQFF
TRBJ2-5 | TRBV15 | CATSRGLAKEQETQYF
TRBJ2-5 | TRBV12-3/TRBV12-4 | CVSSSDSGGRETQYF
TRBJ2-3 | TRBV6-6 | CASSYSGGALADTQYF
TRBJ2-7 | TRBV6-2/TRBV6-3 | CASSYVGLNEQYF
TRBJ1-4 | TRBV19 | CASSPQPDEKMFF
TRBJ2-3 | TRBV20-1 | CSALPAGGKDTRYF
TRBJ1-1 | TRBV7-9 | CASTPGQGSTEAFF
TRBJ2-5 | TRBV24-1 | CATSDWANQETQYF
TRBJ1-3 | TRBV3-1 | CASSVKGSGNTIYF
TRBJ2-1 | TRBV4-1 | CASSQVTSGSYNEQFF
TRBJ2-6 | TRBV3-1 | CASSPQTGTSSGANVLTF
TRBJ2-7 | TRBV20-1 | CSARDGALAPSYEQYF
TRBJ2-2 | TRBV7-2 | CASTQLAGNPTGELFF
TRBJ2-1 | TRBV30 | CAWEREGGNEQFF
TRBJ2-1 | TRBV4-1 | CASSQDQGPYNEQFF
TRBJ1-3 | TRBV4-3 | CASSQVKDHLSGNTIYF
TRBJ1-5 | TRBV28 | CASSFTASTSNQPQHF
TRBJ2-1 | TRBV6-1 | CASSETSGRIPNEQFF
TRBJ1-2 | TRBV20-1 | CSARPETVVYGYTF
TRBJ2-1 | TRBV5-4 | CASSSQTSIYNEQFF
TRBJ2-7 | TRBV2 | CASSERLLAGGPRLGEQYF
TRBJ2-3 | TRBV27 | CASRRFTDTQYF
TRBJ2-5 | TRBV6-6 | CASSYSIADTQETQYF
TRBJ2-7 | TRBV7-9 | CASTPSPGSFLEEQYF
TRBJ2-5 | TRBV20-1 | CSARTTGSQETQYF
TRBJ2-7 | TRBV7-2 | CASSLGRTSYEQYF
TRBJ2-3 | TRBV6-6 | CASWGTEDTDTQYF
TRBJ2-1 | TRBV12-3/TRBV12-4 | CASSLGQNYNEQFF
TRBJ2-2 | TRBV6-2/TRBV6-3 | CASRAWLAETGELFF
TRBJ2-5 | TRBV28 | CASRATGGQETQYF
TRBJ2-5 | TRBV6-2/TRBV6-3 | CASSHGAGFLETQYF
TRBJ2-7 | TRBV6-1 | CASEFAGTQYF
TRBJ1-3 | TRBV5-4 | CASSSDGTPGNTIYF
TRBJ1-5 | TRBV7-2 | CASSRDSSNQPQHF
TRBJ2-7 | TRBV6-6 | CAGKAGGGPYEQYF
TRBJ1-6 | TRBV20-1 | CSASEPAGALHF
TRBJ1-5 | TRBV28 | CASRGEGKSNQPQHF